These 15 T cell receptor beta chains share one sample of origin, sequenced in a study of cytomegalovirus exposure and HLA in healthy donors. Assay used: immunoSEQ multiplex PCR; TCRdb lists only in-frame clones, some missing. The repertoire holds around 69,000 clones, approximately 96% seen once, with 4.5% in the top ten. The specimen sequenced was PBMCs. The receptors were gathered from a woman between 18 and 30 years old in good health and CMV-seropositive.

This chain uses TRBV7-2 with TRBJ2-1; 8 positions agree with TRBD2. Germline loops: CDR1 SGHTA, CDR2 FQGNSA. The CDR3 has 15 amino acids. V shed 5 bases and J 8 bases; nucleotides not matched to a gene: 11. DNA of the CDR3: TGTGCCAGCAGCCCCGGGACTAGAAGTCTCTATGAGCAGTTCTTC. Translated: CASSPGTRSLYEQFF. Together with reference TRBV7-2 and TRBJ2-1, the CDR3 gives the full variable domain: GAGVSQSPSNKVTEKGKDVELRCDPISGHTALYWYRQSLGQGLEFLIYFQGNSAPDKSGLPSDRFSAERTGGSVSTLTIQRTQQEDSAVYLCASSPGTRSLYEQFFGPGTRLTVL.

This rearrangement joins TRBV25-1 to TRBJ2-5; the D gene is possibly TRBD1 (6 bases). The V end lost 3 bases, the J end lost 3 bases, and 8 bases lay between the germline ends. Germline lookup yields CDR1 MGHDK and CDR2 SYGVNS. The length of the CDR3 is 13 residues. CDR3 DNA sequence: TGTGCCAGCAGTGATCAGGGGAAAGAGACCCAGTACTTC. The encoded protein is CASSDQGKETQYF.

The chain uses TRBV23-1 and TRBJ2-1, with TRBD2 identical over 12 bases. TRBV23-1 is filed as an ORF, its function uncertain. The length of the CDR3 is 19 residues. Trimming removed 4 bases from V and 3 bases from J; junction bases left unmatched: 13. In DNA form, the CDR3 reads TGCGCCAGCAGTCTTCTGGGACTAGCGGGCCGATCGGACTACAATGAGCAGTTCTTC. This sequence encodes CASSLLGLAGRSDYNEQFF.

This sequence joins TRBV5-8 and TRBJ2-1; maybe TRBD2 (6 bases). Germline CDR1 is SGHTS and CDR2 is YDEGEE. The CDR3 runs to 17 residues. Trimming cost V 5 bases and J 5 bases, with 23 bases left between them. CDR3 sequence (DNA): TGTGCCAGCAGTGTCACCGGGAGAAGGGAAGCGGACAATGAGCAGTTCTTC. Its protein product is CASSVTGRREADNEQFF.

J is TRBJ2-5 and V is TRBV25-1; TRBD2 matches 7 bases. The junction had 9 bases not matched to a gene; V was cut back by 3 bases and J by 5 bases. Per the germline V gene, CDR1 is MGHDK and CDR2 is SYGVNS. The length of the CDR3 is 15 residues. CDR3 nucleotide sequence: TGTGCCAGCAGTGACTTTAGGACTAGTGTTGAGACCCAGTACTTC. Translation: CASSDFRTSVETQYF. The full variable domain, with the rest looked up from reference TRBV25-1 and TRBJ2-5, is EADIYQTPRYLVIGTGKKITLECSQTMGHDKMYWYQQDPGMELHLIHYSYGVNSTEKGDLSSESTVSRIRTEHFPLTLESARPSHTSQYLCASSDFRTSVETQYFGPGTRLLVL.

The J gene is TRBJ2-7, the V gene TRBV30; TRBD2 agrees at 9 bases. This CDR3 has 15 amino acids. Trimming cost V 3 bases and J 2 bases; bases outside gene matches: 8. Germline V gene data show CDR1 as GTSNPN and CDR2 as SVGIG (reference sequence). This CDR3 reads CAWSGYLAGAYEQYF. DNA for the CDR3: TGTGCCTGGAGCGGTTACTTAGCGGGGGCCTACGAGCAGTACTTC.

V gene TRBV11-2 combines with J gene TRBJ2-7, with 7 positions matching TRBD2. Trimming at V came to 1 base and at J to 5 bases, leaving 8 bases not matched to a gene. Germline CDR1 reads SGHAT; CDR2 reads FQNNGV. This CDR3 has 15 amino acids. This CDR3 is CASSLGSGGTHEQYF. CDR3 in DNA: TGTGCCAGCAGCTTAGGGTCCGGGGGGACCCACGAGCAGTACTTC.

V usage is TRBV7-2 and J usage is TRBJ2-7; TRBD2 aligns across 8 bases. Germline trimming cut 0 bases from V and 1 base from J; bases unmatched to any gene: 2. CDR1 and CDR2 (germline): SGHTA, FQGNSA. The CDR3 has 15 amino acids. The CDR3 is CASSLALAVSYEQYF. The CDR3 region has the DNA TGTGCCAGCAGCTTAGCACTAGCGGTATCCTACGAGCAGTACTTC.

The genes are TRBV25-1 and TRBJ2-1; 9 bases match TRBD2. Germline CDR1 and CDR2: MGHDK and SYGVNS. The CDR3 is made up of 15 amino acids. V trimming: 4 bases; J trimming: 7 bases; junction bases outside the gene matches: 8. The CDR3 reads CASSASGIIGNEQFF. The CDR3 DNA is TGTGCCAGCAGTGCTAGCGGGATTATTGGGAATGAGCAGTTCTTC.

This chain links TRBV9 with TRBJ2-3; possible D gene TRBD2, 5 bases. The CDR3 sequence is 13 residues long. Trimming took off 2 bases at V and 5 bases at J, with 9 bases between the two ends. Germline CDR1 and CDR2: SGDLS and YYNGEE. The CDR3 spells CASSVRAGDTQYF. For the CDR3, the DNA is TGTGCCAGCAGCGTGCGGGCCGGAGATACGCAGTATTTT.

V is TRBV30 and J is TRBJ2-2, with D perhaps TRBD2 (6 bases). The CDR3 is made up of 13 amino acids. With 4 bases removed from V and 5 bases from J, the gap between germline ends came to 11 bases. Germline V CDR1 and CDR2: GTSNPN, SVGIG (reference sequence). The CDR3 nucleotides are TGTGCCTGGAACTCCCTAGCGACCGGGGAGCTGTTTTTT. Encoded protein: CAWNSLATGELFF.

This chain joins TRBV29-1 and TRBJ1-1; D is uncertain. Trimming pared 3 bases from V and 1 base from J, leaving 6 bases between. Germline values: CDR1 SQVTM, CDR2 ANQGSEA. The CDR3 is 12 amino acids. Written as DNA, the CDR3 is TGCAGCGTTGACACAGAGAACACTGAAGCTTTCTTT. It codes for CSVDTENTEAFF.

This clone showed up just once. This sequence joins TRBV6-5 and TRBJ2-1; 9 bases are a match to TRBD1. CDR1 and CDR2 from the germline V gene are MNHEY and SVGAGI. V gave up 2 bases and J gave up 4 bases; unmatched junction bases: 3. The length of the CDR3 is 15 residues. CDR3 nucleotides: TGTGCCAGCAGTTACCTCGGGACAGGGTACAATGAGCAGTTCTTC. Protein product: CASSYLGTGYNEQFF.

The chain recombines TRBV23-1 with TRBJ2-1, with 11 nucleotides matching TRBD2. TRBV23-1 is flagged as an ORF with uncertain function. CDR3 length: 18 amino acids. The V gene end was trimmed by 3 bases and the J gene end by 3 bases; junction bases not matched to a gene: 10. This CDR3 reads CASSQARLAGRRYNEQFF. As DNA, the CDR3 is TGCGCCAGCAGTCAGGCGAGACTAGCGGGAAGGCGCTACAATGAGCAGTTCTTC.

The chain is built from TRBV9 and TRBJ1-3, with unresolved D. The CDR3 extends over 16 amino acids. Trimming removed 0 bases at V and 4 bases at J, with 14 bases between. Per germline, CDR1 SGDLS and CDR2 YYNGEE. The CDR3 region is CASSVATPEPGNTIYF. The CDR3 bases are TGTGCCAGCAGCGTAGCTACGCCCGAACCCGGAAACACCATATATTTT.